The clone carrying this T cell receptor (beta chain) came up a few times. Its antigen is as yet unknown. Relying on iRepertoire HTBI primers and Arm-PCR of CDR3 regions, the team built TCR beta libraries. MiXCR was run by TCRdb on the multiplex PCR reads, yielding one entry per CDR3 protein. Altogether some 460,000 distinct CDR3 sequences are present, around 16% being singletons, with the ten largest covering about 12%. V gave up 0 bases and J gave up 3 bases, with 9 bases separating them. The germline gives CDR1 KGHDR, CDR2 SFDVKD. CDR3 length equals 15 residues. The time point was: newly diagnosed GD, antithyroid drugs for less than 3 months. Scientists built the TCR library using RNA that was extracted from PBMCs. A peripheral blood sample, 7 to 9.5 milliliters in volume, was drawn into EDTA tubes. This sample is part of a study of regulatory T cells in long-lasting Graves disease. Overall study findings and caveats: Gene preferences differed: TRBV28, TRBJ1-2, TRBJ2-5 in persistent cases.

These same records also appear under a second study, on T cells in Graves' hyperthyroidism and ophthalmopathy. As that study records: Carried out on the TCR CDR3, a first-round RT-PCR used the HTBI primer set.

The sequence was obtained from a man aged 40-49 years with Graves disease. The J gene is TRBJ2-3, the V gene TRBV24-1; D might be TRBD1 or TRBD2, each matching 5 bases. The sample here was peripheral blood mononuclear cells (PBMCs), taken at new diagnosis, from a patient treated with antithyroid drugs. CDR3 amino acids: CATSDLTGRTDTQYF. In DNA, the CDR3 is TGTGCCACCAGTGATTTGACGGGGCGGACAGATACGCAGTATTTT.